The present TCR beta chain was sequenced within a study of blood T cell repertoires in COVID-19. Across the whole study: The United States, Italy and Spain were the sources of the acute and convalescent COVID-19 samples. Sources were T cells, B-cell-depleted T cells, or PBMCs; the material itself was cDNA or gDNA.

Authors' data handling: Using reference gene primer amplification, nucleated cell counts were estimated. This table comes from immunoSEQ multiplex PCR, and its TCRdb copy is limited to in-frame clones, with some not included. For V, J and clone size, that table is used; D and trimming come from the DNA. This sample carries 380,000 or so clones, 70% to 90% of them seen once, and the ten largest clones take roughly 1.2%. This CDR3 comprises 16 residues. Between the trimmed V and J ends, which lost 2 bases and 0 bases, there was a span of 11 bases. CDR1 and CDR2 from the germline V gene are MNHEY and SMNVEV (reference sequence).

This receptor was taken from a man in his forties or fifties with acute or convalescent COVID-19. The sample was peripheral blood. The chain is built from TRBV27 and TRBJ1-3; D is unresolved. CDR3 nucleotide sequence: TGTGCCAGCAGTTTAGAGGGCTATAGCTCTGGAAACACCATATATTTT. Protein sequence: CASSLEGYSSGNTIYF.